This T cell receptor beta chain derives from a study of human T cells and chemical hapten exposure. The overall study: Enrolled patients were predominantly female and had alopecia areata, totalis or universalis. The study, taken as a whole, reports: There was a positive correlation between PT1 expanded TCR counts and patch test score.

A single record per CDR3 protein comes from TCRdb applying MiXCR to the RACE reads. Counted here are 140,000 or so distinct CDR3 sequences, over 9.5% occurring once; the ten biggest clones make up about 1.4%. Germline CDR1 and CDR2: SNHLY and FYNNEI. The CDR3 has 16 residues. Trimming took off 7 bases at V and 5 bases at J, with 23 bases between the two ends. A note on this clonotype: What it binds is not known.

Stated time point: patch test 2, 6 weeks after DPC sensitization. As to treatment: therapeutic diphenylcyclopropenone sensitization with weekly scalp DPC. Every donor had alopecia and was 18 to 70 years old; all were suitable for DPC. This sequence joins TRBV2 and TRBJ2-5; D is possibly TRBD1 (5 bases). The sequenced sample was whole blood, obtained in connection with sensitization to the hapten diphenylcyclopropenone (DPC). This clonotype was obtained from a woman between 45 and 65 years old with alopecia areata. Some clones in this sample may be carry-over from other donors' samples. The CDR3 region is CASILTSSGPNETQYF. The DNA of the CDR3 is TGTGCCAGCATCCTCACCAGCTCAGGGCCTAATGAGACCCAGTACTTC.